This T cell receptor beta chain appears in the sequencing data of a study of T-cell memory formation after mild COVID-19. Study results and limitations: Contracting CD4+ clones were located mainly in CM and EM, and CD8+ clones in EMRA. Cross-reactive memory apparently joined, as some responding clones appeared in pre-infection memory.

This clonotype occurred a few times. The antigen remains unidentified. Trimming pared 5 bases from V and 0 bases from J, leaving 9 bases between. CDR3 length equals 13 residues. Germline V CDR1 and CDR2: SGHDT, YYEEEE. Amplification by 5'RACE using constant-segment primers produced TCR alpha and TCR beta cDNA libraries that carried sample barcodes and UMIs. One entry per CDR3 protein results from TCRdb running MiXCR on the 5' RACE reads. This repertoire shows 450,000 or so distinct CDR3 sequences, more than 20% found once; its top ten account for around an eighth. This clonotype was obtained from an adult woman who had mild COVID-19 (a few samples of this study predate the infection). Cell type and time point are not known. The rearrangement uses TRBV5-6 and TRBJ2-7, with D uncertain. Sequencing was done on a sample of PBMCs or a T cell subset sorted from them (not recorded which). The CDR3 region is CASSLTVSYEQYF. The CDR3, as DNA: TGTGCCAGCAGTCTAACGGTCTCCTACGAGCAGTACTTC.